This T cell receptor (beta chain) was sequenced for a study of blood T cell repertoires in COVID-19. Turning to the study itself: Whether acute or convalescent, the COVID-19 samples came from the United States, Italy and Spain. T cells, B-cell-depleted T cells, or PBMCs provided the cDNA or gDNA that served as material.

The CDR3 loop spans 13 amino acids. CDR1 and CDR2 (germline): SGHTA, FQGNSA. V dropped 6 bases and J dropped 2; count of bases not matched to a gene: 3. Per the study methods: The authors estimated nucleated cell counts from reference gene primer amplification. TCRdb's copy holds only in-frame clones and misses some; the assay was immunoSEQ multiplex PCR. D and trimming were read from the DNA, whereas the V and J calls and clone size are those reported in that table. There are more than 150,000 clones in the sample; more than 70% occur only once, and 2.5% to 3.5% lies in the top ten. This clonotype was obtained from a man between 60 and 75 years old with acute or convalescent COVID-19. Material for sequencing was peripheral blood. The chain combines TRBV7-2 with TRBJ2-5, with 7 positions matching TRBD2. This chain's CDR3 is CASRSGGQETQYF. The CDR3, as DNA: TGTGCCAGCAGATCCGGGGGGCAAGAGACCCAGTACTTC.